The 13 T cell receptor beta chains reported below all come from one sample, sequenced in a study of T cells in women clearing cervical HPV infection. Produced via immunoSEQ multiplex PCR; TCRdb's table is partial and in-frame only. The ten most abundant clones cover 6% to 7.5% of a sample with about 40,000 clones. The specimen sequenced was blood buffy coat. The receptors come from a woman aged 18 to 75 with a cervical HPV16 infection that either progressed to CIN3+ or cleared (not recorded which).

Comments on this clone: The DNA ends 3 residues before the CDR3 does, and the rest of the CDR3 is filled in from the germline J gene. J is TRBJ2-3 and V is TRBV2, with TRBD2 as a possible D gene (6 bases). This CDR3 has 16 amino acids. Per the germline V gene, CDR1 is SNHLY and CDR2 is FYNNEI. The ends were cut back, 6 bases at V and 8 bases at J, with 24 bases in the middle. The part of the CDR3 DNA that was read is TGTGCCAGCAGCACCCCTAGGGAACTAGCAGGAACTACG. It codes for CASSTPRELAGTT. In full, the CDR3 is CASSTPRELAGTTQYF.

To note about this clone: Coverage ceases 3 residues before the CDR3 finishes, and the germline J gene fills in the end. The genes are TRBV7-9 and TRBJ2-6; the D is unclear. The length of the CDR3 is 15 residues. Germline assignment: CDR1 SEHNR and CDR2 FQNEAQ (reference sequence). V lost 1 base and J 2 bases, leaving 6 bases between the germline ends. The CDR3 bases that were read are TGTGCCAGCAGCTTAGGGCAGACTGGGGCCAACGTC. Encoded protein: CASSLGQTGANV. The whole CDR3 sequence is CASSLGQTGANVLTF.

On this clone: Coverage ceases 3 residues before the CDR3 finishes, and the germline J gene fills in the end. J is TRBJ1-1 and V is TRBV2; 12 bases align to TRBD1. The CDR3 totals 14 residues. Germline values: CDR1 SNHLY, CDR2 FYNNEI. CDR3 residues: CASKGQGAYQRAFF. The covered CDR3 bases are TGTGCCAGCAAGGGACAGGGGGCGTATCAGCGA.

A remark on this clone: Read data end 3 residues before the CDR3 end; the end is taken from the germline J gene. The chain carries TRBV20-1 and TRBJ1-5; maybe TRBD1 (6 bases). The germline V and J ends were trimmed by 3 bases and 4 bases, with 10 bases remaining between them. Per germline, CDR1 DFQATT and CDR2 SNEGSKA (reference sequence). The CDR3 length is 13 residues. Partial CDR3 DNA: TGCAGTGCTAGTCAGGGGCTAAATCAGCCC. It translates to CSASQGLNQP. The full CDR3 reads CSASQGLNQPQHF.

On this clone itself: Read sequence stops 3 residues before the CDR3 end, and the germline J gene provides the missing end. The gene calls are TRBV20-1 and TRBJ2-2; 8 bases agree with TRBD2. The germline V gene has CDR1 DFQATT and CDR2 SNEGSKA (reference sequence). Germline trimming cut 0 bases from V and 4 bases from J; bases unmatched to any gene: 10. CDR3 length: 17 amino acids. The CDR3 here is CSARDDRGGRRTGELFF. Partial CDR3 DNA: TGCAGTGCTAGAGATGATCGGGGGGGCCGGCGCACCGGGGAG.

About this clone: Read data end 3 residues before the CDR3 end; the end is taken from the germline J gene. The chain uses TRBV11-2 and TRBJ2-7; D is unresolved. The germline gives CDR1 SGHAT, CDR2 FQNNGV. Trimming took off 4 bases at V and 2 bases at J, with 3 bases between the two ends. This CDR3 is built from 11 residues. The CDR3 here is CASSSAYEQYF. The DNA read from the CDR3 is TGTGCCAGCAGCTCAGCCTACGAG.

About this clone itself: The CDR3 end falls 3 residues outside the read, so it is completed with the germline J gene. The rearrangement uses TRBV20-1 and TRBJ2-1, with 8 bases aligning to TRBD1. The J segment lost 7 bases and the V segment lost 1 base, leaving 15 bases of the junction unmatched. Per germline, CDR1 DFQATT and CDR2 SNEGSKA (reference sequence). The CDR3 has 17 residues. The CDR3 sequence: CSARGTGTRGLQNEQFF. The covered CDR3 bases are TGCAGTGCTAGAGGGACAGGTACCAGGGGGCTACAGAATGAG.

Points on this clone: From the germline J gene comes the end of the CDR3, since the read stops 3 residues before it. This chain uses TRBV20-1 with TRBJ2-7; TRBD2 aligns across 8 bases. V lost 0 bases, J lost 5 bases, and 6 bases stayed unmatched. Germline assignment: CDR1 DFQATT and CDR2 SNEGSKA (reference sequence). The CDR3 is 14 residues long. The chain's CDR3 is CSARDLSGGDEQYF. The part of the CDR3 DNA that was read is TGCAGTGCTAGAGATCTCAGCGGGGGCGACGAG.

As for this clone: Germline and junction disagree at one end, which may indicate a read error. Within the sample, other DNA sequences also encode this same CDR3. The CDR3 loop reads CASSYSSGNTIYF. The CDR3 bases that were read are TGTGCCAGCAGCTACAGCTCTGGAAACACG. The chain links TRBV7-2 to TRBJ1-3, with D uncertain. The CDR3 end falls 3 residues outside the read, so it is completed with the germline J gene. CDR3 length: 13 amino acids. Germline values: CDR1 SGHTA, CDR2 FQGNSA.

Concerning this clone itself: The read is 3 residues too short to cover the CDR3 end, so that end is filled in from the germline J gene. The chain recombines TRBV5-1 with TRBJ2-2, with a weak D call TRBD2 (6 bases). The germline V gene has CDR1 SGHRS and CDR2 YFSETQ. The CDR3 sequence is 15 residues long. V was shortened by 0 bases and J by 3 bases, with 9 bases between the two germline ends. The part of the CDR3 DNA that was read is TGCGCCAGCAGCTTGGCTGCTAGCGACACCGGGGAG. Translated, it gives CASSLAASDTGE. The CDR3 in full is CASSLAASDTGELFF.

In regard to this clone: The read is 3 residues too short to cover the CDR3 end, so that end is filled in from the germline J gene. This rearrangement joins TRBV7-9 to TRBJ1-6; a weak D match, TRBD1 (6 bases). Germline-derived CDR1 and CDR2 are SEHNR and FQNEAQ (reference sequence). With 6 bases removed from V and 6 bases from J, the gap between germline ends came to 9 bases. The CDR3 loop spans 13 amino acids. Incomplete CDR3 DNA: TGTGCCAGCAGTTTGGACAGTAATTCACCC. Its protein is CASSLDSNSP. The full CDR3 reads CASSLDSNSPLHF.

A remark on this clone: From the germline J gene comes the end of the CDR3, since the read stops 3 residues before it. The chain couples TRBV5-1 to TRBJ2-1, with a tentative D call TRBD2 (6 bases). The CDR3 sequence is 15 residues long. Trimming took off 1 base at V and 0 bases at J, with 8 bases between the two ends. CDR1 is SGHRS and CDR2 is YFSETQ in the germline V gene. CDR3 DNA (partial): TGCGCCAGCAGCTTGATACTAGCCTCCTACAATGAG. Its translation is CASSLILASYNE. The CDR3 in its entirety is CASSLILASYNEQFF.

Note on this clone: The DNA ends 3 residues before the CDR3 does, and the rest of the CDR3 is filled in from the germline J gene. The chain combines TRBV19 with TRBJ1-2; 7 positions agree with TRBD1. The CDR3 runs 16 residues. Germline V gene lookup returns CDR1 LNHDA and CDR2 SQIVND (reference sequence). CDR3 sequence reads: CASSSQGGRGTDTYTF. Incomplete CDR3 DNA: TGTGCCAGTAGTTCTCAGGGGGGCAGGGGAACAGATACC.